Shown below are 13 T cell receptor beta chains from a single sample sequenced in a study of chemoradiotherapy in HPV16-positive cancers. Measured with immunoSEQ multiplex PCR; TCRdb has only the in-frame clones, and not every one. The profile shows 6,700 or so clones, approximately 90% of them singletons. This specimen was tumor tissue, taken from a patient who underwent chemoradiotherapy. The receptor source for this set is a human donor with HPV-associated anogenital cancer.

The V call is TRBV11-3, the J call TRBJ2-1, with TRBD2 matching over 10 bases. The CDR3 is 15 residues long. Germline CDR1 SGHNT, CDR2 YENEEA. Unmatched junction bases numbered 9, after V lost 4 bases and J lost 9 bases. The CDR3 nucleotides are TGTGCCAGCAGCTCCCAAAGCGGGAGGGCCATTGAGCAGTTCTTC. Encoded protein: CASSSQSGRAIEQFF.

The V and J genes are TRBV12-5 and TRBJ2-1, with a possible D match to TRBD1 (6 bases). The CDR3 has 14 residues. V shed 4 bases and J shed 11 bases, with 18 bases lying between them. The germline V gene encodes CDR1 LGHNT and CDR2 FRNRAP. The CDR3 sequence: CASGSNTGWRKQFF. The CDR3 nucleotides are TGTGCTAGTGGTTCCAACACAGGGTGGCGCAAGCAGTTCTTC.

The CDR3 region has the DNA TGCGCCAGCAGCCAAAACATCGCAAACGTTGAAGCTTTCTTT. Amino acid sequence: CASSQNIANVEAFF. The V gene is TRBV5-1, the J gene TRBJ1-1, with D unclear. V gave up 4 bases and J gave up 7 bases, with 17 bases separating them. From germline, CDR1 is SGHRS and CDR2 YFSETQ. This CDR3 is built from 14 residues.

CDR3 protein: CASGPGQGRTEAFF. The CDR3 coding sequence is TGTGCTAGTGGTCCCGGACAGGGGAGGACTGAAGCTTTCTTT. This chain joins TRBV12-5 and TRBJ1-1, with 9 nucleotides matching TRBD1. From germline, CDR1 is LGHNT and CDR2 FRNRAP. The V and J ends lost 5 bases and 5 bases, in that order; junction bases with no gene match: 6. CDR3 length: 14 amino acids.

The sample holds one count of this clone. V usage is TRBV29-1 and J usage is TRBJ2-7, with a possible D match to TRBD1 (6 bases). The CDR3 loop spans 13 amino acids. V was shortened by 4 bases and J by 2 bases, with 12 bases between the two germline ends. Germline V gene lookup returns CDR1 SQVTM and CDR2 ANQGSEA. The CDR3 protein is CSVAGTITYEQYF. The CDR3, as DNA: TGCAGCGTTGCCGGGACAATTACCTACGAGCAGTACTTC.

The V call is TRBV29-1, the J call TRBJ1-4; 9 nucleotides agree with TRBD1. The CDR3 is 14 residues long. Germline trimming cut 7 bases from V and 4 bases from J; bases unmatched to any gene: 7. CDR1 and CDR2 (germline): SQVTM, ANQGSEA. CDR3 DNA sequence: TGCAGCGCCCACTCGACAGGGGGTAATGAAAAACTGTTTTTT. Its protein product is CSAHSTGGNEKLFF.

The genes are TRBV7-3 and TRBJ2-5; TRBD2 matches at 13 bases. Trimming removed 5 bases from V and 5 bases from J; junction bases left unmatched: 8. Germline-derived CDR1 and CDR2 are SGHTA and FQGTGA. The CDR3 covers 16 residues. CDR3 coding DNA: TGTGCCAGCAGCCCCGAGACTAGCGGGAGGCTGGAGACCCAGTACTTC. Protein: CASSPETSGRLETQYF.

CDR3 in amino acids: CASSLSGTSGDTQYF. DNA for the CDR3: TGCGCCAGCAGCTTGTCCGGGACTAGCGGTGATACGCAGTATTTT. This rearrangement joins TRBV5-1 to TRBJ2-3, with 11 bases matching TRBD2. CDR1 is SGHRS and CDR2 is YFSETQ in the germline V gene. With 1 base clipped from V and 6 bases from J, the junction kept 4 bases outside the gene matches. The CDR3 has 15 residues.

The V call is TRBV5-8, the J call TRBJ1-1, with unresolved D. Germline assignment: CDR1 SGHTS and CDR2 YDEGEE. Trimming pared 6 bases from V and 4 bases from J, leaving 19 bases between. This CDR3 has 15 residues. The CDR3 DNA sequence: TGTGCCAGCACCTTAATGGCAGGATCTGCCACTGAAGCTTTCTTT. Protein product: CASTLMAGSATEAFF.

The genes are TRBV13 and TRBJ2-3; a weak D match, TRBD1 (6 bases). Trimming shortened V by 2 bases and J by 2 bases, and 11 bases separated the two germline ends. The CDR3 contains 15 residues. The germline V gene has CDR1 PRHDT and CDR2 FYEKMQ (reference sequence). For the CDR3, the DNA is TGTGCCAGCAGCTTAATCCGGGACACCACAGATACGCAGTATTTT. Residues: CASSLIRDTTDTQYF.

The chain employs TRBV9 and TRBJ2-7; no clear D. This CDR3 has 18 residues. Trimming took 3 bases from V and 0 from J, leaving 22 bases between them. The germline V gene encodes CDR1 SGDLS and CDR2 YYNGEE. The CDR3 region has the DNA TGTGCCAGCAGCGAGCCGTCAGTAGGCGGAAGTACCTCCTACGAGCAGTACTTC. Translated: CASSEPSVGGSTSYEQYF.

V gene TRBV5-4 combines with J gene TRBJ2-1; D gene uncertain. Trimming stripped 3 bases from V and 11 bases from J, with 15 bases between. The CDR3 runs to 13 residues. Germline CDR1 and CDR2: SGHNT and YYREEE (reference sequence). The chain's CDR3 is CASSSTEDRKQFF. CDR3 sequence (DNA): TGTGCCAGCAGCTCGACTGAGGATCGGAAGCAGTTCTTC.

J is TRBJ2-1 and V is TRBV5-8; D not resolved. Trimming removed 1 base at V and 8 bases at J, with 10 bases between. The CDR3 is 13 amino acids. Germline V lookup: CDR1 SGHTS, CDR2 YDEGEE. CDR3 bases: TGTGCCAGCAGCTTGCCCGGCTGGGATGAGCAGTTCTTC. It codes for CASSLPGWDEQFF. Together with reference TRBV5-8 and TRBJ2-1, the CDR3 gives the full variable domain: EAGVTQSPTHLIKTRGQQATLRCSPISGHTSVYWYQQALGLGLQFLLWYDEGEERNRGNFPPRFSGRQFPNYSSELNVNALELEDSALYLCASSLPGWDEQFFGPGTRLTVL.